This T cell receptor beta chain was sequenced in a study of long-term antiretroviral therapy in people with HIV. In the case of this clone: Its antigen is still unknown.

Study-level points and caveats: Although diversity increased after ART, it remained lower than in transplant donor controls.

Trimming cost V 0 bases and J 4 bases; bases outside gene matches: 18. The CDR3 sequence is 19 residues long. CDR1 is GTSNPN and CDR2 is SVGIG in the germline V gene (reference sequence). At survey level, the immunoSEQ assay was run in its v3.0 version. Repertoires were generated with immunoSEQ multiplex PCR, while TCRdb's copy carries only in-frame clones and drops some. The repertoire has about 13,000 clones, 70% to 80% of them found once; the top ten carry around an eighth. The sequences come from unsorted PBMCs, collected 1.3 years after starting antiretroviral therapy. This rearrangement joins TRBV30 to TRBJ1-5, with 7 nucleotides matching TRBD1. This TCR derives from a woman aged 18-29 years with HIV. CDR3 protein: CAWSVPVFLRDRDNQPQHF. CDR3 bases: TGTGCCTGGAGTGTACCGGTATTTCTCCGGGACAGAGATAATCAGCCCCAGCATTTT.